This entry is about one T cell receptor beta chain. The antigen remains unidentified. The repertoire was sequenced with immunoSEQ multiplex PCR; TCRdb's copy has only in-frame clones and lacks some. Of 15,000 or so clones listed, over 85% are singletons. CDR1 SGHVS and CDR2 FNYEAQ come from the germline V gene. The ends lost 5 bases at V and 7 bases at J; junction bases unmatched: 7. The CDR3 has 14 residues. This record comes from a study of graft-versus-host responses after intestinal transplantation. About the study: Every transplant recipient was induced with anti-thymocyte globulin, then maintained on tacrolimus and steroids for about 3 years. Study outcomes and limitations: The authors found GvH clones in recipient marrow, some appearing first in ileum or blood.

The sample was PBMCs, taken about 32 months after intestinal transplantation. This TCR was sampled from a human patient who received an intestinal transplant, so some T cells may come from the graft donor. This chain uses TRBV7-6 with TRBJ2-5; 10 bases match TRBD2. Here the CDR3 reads CASSTSGVWGTQYF. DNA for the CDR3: TGTGCCAGCAGCACTAGCGGGGTGTGGGGGACCCAGTACTTC.